A single T cell receptor (beta chain) is shown here with its context. Its specific antigen is unknown. These data belong to a study of CXCR3-negative and CXCR3-positive naive CD8 T cells (dated by TCRdb to between 2018 and 2021). Context from the whole study: In total, 130 million to 150 million TRB reads were obtained, corresponding to roughly 1.5 +/- 0.3 million reads per library. Diversity and physicochemical repertoire analyses were performed on around 10 donors pooled from two independent experiments. The TRBV-TRBJ cluster analysis covered naive subsets from 5 donors and memory cells from 3 donors. Results and caveats for the whole study, not just this receptor: Within the same donor, TRBV-TRBJ usage looked similar between naive CXCR3-negative and CXCR3-positive cells, but memory cells had distinct patterns. Compared with CXCR3-negative naive cells, CXCR3-positive naive cells had TRB CDR3s with higher hydrophobicity (lower Kidera factor 4), lower energy, and higher strength and volume indices. Freshly isolated PBMCs were used for most assays because CXCR3 expression went down partially after cryopreservation. Because surface CD5, which is linked to self-reactivity in mice, was comparable between the naive subsets, TCR interaction strength was also inferred from TRB CDR3 physicochemical properties. Both naive subsets had comparably high repertoire diversity, while memory CD8+ T cells had much lower repertoire diversity.

Reads for this sample came from a NextSeq 550. The Human TCR Profiling Kit (MiLaboratory) was used to make UMI-labeled 5' RACE TRB cDNA libraries. The full amount of extracted RNA was used for cDNA synthesis, and the full amount of resulting cDNA was used for PCR amplification. Libraries were prepared in parallel using an identical number of PCR cycles. On the authors' methods: With a requirement of at least two reads per UMI, MIGEC and MiXCR extracted about 50,000 +/- 10,000 unique UMI-labeled TRB cDNA molecules per library. An average of approximately 40,000 +/- 10,000 functional in-frame TRB CDR3 nucleotide clonotypes without stop codons was found per library. After downsampling to 5000 UMI-labeled TRB molecules per sample, diversity metrics, including normalized Shannon-Wiener and Chao1, were computed in VDJtools. Clonotype-size-weighted physicochemical properties of the central five CDR3 residues (interaction energy, strength, volume and Kidera factor 4) were computed in VDJtools. TCRdb reprocessed the reads and provides one entry for every CDR3 protein sequence; no DNA is given. These V and J calls are TCRdb output, not the study's own analysis. The sample table on file contains some 130,000 distinct CDR3 sequences. The ten biggest clones cover less than 0.3% of the sample.

The CDR3 covers 16 residues, taking in both the cysteine and the phenylalanine. The record lacks a DNA sequence. The germline V gene sets CDR1 to MGHRA and CDR2 to YSYEKL. For every CD8+ T cell subset, approximately 330,000 cells were flow-sorted straight into RLT lysis buffer, and each subset was sorted in triplicate. To keep memory contaminants out, a stringent definition of naive CD8+ T cells was applied: CD45RO-CCR7+CD27+CD95-. Using standard density gradient centrifugation, peripheral blood mononuclear cells were isolated from buffy coats. Naive CXCR3-negative and CXCR3-positive CD8+ T cells were flow-sorted using a FACSAria III. An RNeasy Mini Kit was used to extract total RNA from the sorted cells.

The receptor's source is a human donor in good health. Some clones in this sample may be carry-over from other donors' samples. The chain links TRBV4-1 with TRBJ1-5; without DNA, the TCRdb call of TRBD1 cannot be checked. Sequenced material: naive CXCR3- CD8+ T cells from blood. According to the study, the label for this sample's cell subset or site signals: CD45RO-CCR7+CD27+CD95- naive CD8+ T cells lacking CXCR3 (TNR3-). CDR3 protein: CASSQAGGKSNQPQHF.